This entry is about one T cell receptor beta chain. Its antigen is not known. The data are from a study of a mutant IDH1 vaccine in newly diagnosed glioma. Study-level information: Patients came in for eight vaccinations, in weeks 1, 3, 5, 7, 11, 15, 19 and 23. Vaccines were first given 4-6 weeks after radiotherapy alone, or with temozolomide cycles.

Time point described: week 11, during vaccination. Vaccination used 300 ug of mutant IDH1 20-mer peptide per dose, with topical imiquimod. The donor cohort comprised cases of new WHO grade 3 or 4 IDH1-mutant, ATRX-lost astrocytoma. The ends lost 2 bases at V and 0 bases at J; junction bases unmatched: 6. The CDR3 extends over 16 amino acids. CDR1 and CDR2 from the germline V gene are SGHAT and FQNNGV. The method was immunoSEQ multiplex PCR; TCRdb's version includes in-frame clones alone and lacks a portion of them. Of about 36,000 clones listed, around 80% are singletons. The sample consisted of peripheral blood mononuclear cells (PBMCs), taken from a glioma patient whose treatment included an IDH1 peptide vaccine. The rearrangement joins TRBV11-2 to TRBJ2-7; 8 bases align to TRBD2. The sequence came from a woman between 25 and 40 years old with glioma. Some clones in this sample may be carry-over from other donors' samples. The CDR3 DNA sequence: TGTGCCAGCAGCTTATACAGCAGCGGGAGCTCCTACGAGCAGTACTTC. This sequence encodes CASSLYSSGSSYEQYF.